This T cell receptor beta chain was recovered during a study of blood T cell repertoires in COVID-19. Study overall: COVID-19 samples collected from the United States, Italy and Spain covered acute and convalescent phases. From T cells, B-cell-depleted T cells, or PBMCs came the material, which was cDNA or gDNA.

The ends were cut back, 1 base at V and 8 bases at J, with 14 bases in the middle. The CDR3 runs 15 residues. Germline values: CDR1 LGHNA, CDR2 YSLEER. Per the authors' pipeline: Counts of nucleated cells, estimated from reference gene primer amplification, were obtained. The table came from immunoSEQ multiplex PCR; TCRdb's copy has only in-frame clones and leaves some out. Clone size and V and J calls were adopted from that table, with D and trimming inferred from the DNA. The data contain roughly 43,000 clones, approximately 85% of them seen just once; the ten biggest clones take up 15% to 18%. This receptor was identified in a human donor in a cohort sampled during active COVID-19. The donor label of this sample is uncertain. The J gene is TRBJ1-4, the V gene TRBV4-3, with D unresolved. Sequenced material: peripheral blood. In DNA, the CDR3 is TGCGCCAGCAGCCAAGGTCCGGGAAACAACGAAAAACTGTTTTTT. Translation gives CASSQGPGNNEKLFF.